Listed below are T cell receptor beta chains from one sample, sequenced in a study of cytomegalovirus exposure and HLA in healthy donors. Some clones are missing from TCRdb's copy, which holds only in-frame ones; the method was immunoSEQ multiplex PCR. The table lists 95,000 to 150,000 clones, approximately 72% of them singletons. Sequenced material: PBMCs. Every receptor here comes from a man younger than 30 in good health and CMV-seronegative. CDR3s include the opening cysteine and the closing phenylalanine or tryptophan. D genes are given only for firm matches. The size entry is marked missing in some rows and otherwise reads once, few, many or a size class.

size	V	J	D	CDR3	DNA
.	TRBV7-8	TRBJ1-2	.	CASSFPGLPEGNYGYTF	TGTGCCAGCAGCTTTCCGGGCCTCCCAGAGGGAAACTATGGCTACACCTTC
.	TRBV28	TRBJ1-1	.	CASSFLRTRAFF	TGTGCCAGCAGTTTCTTACGGACAAGGGCTTTCTTT
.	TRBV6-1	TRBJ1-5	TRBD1	CASSLRDPRGQPQHF	TGTGCCAGCAGTTTAAGGGATCCCAGGGGGCAGCCCCAGCATTTT
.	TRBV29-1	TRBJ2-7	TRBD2	CSVGGLAGGLDEQYF	TGCAGCGTGGGTGGCCTAGCGGGAGGGCTTGACGAGCAGTACTTC
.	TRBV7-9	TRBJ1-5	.	CASSLGGTSSNQPQHF	TGTGCCAGCAGCTTAGGGGGGACATCTAGCAATCAGCCCCAGCATTTT
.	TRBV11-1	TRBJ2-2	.	CASSLKQNGELFF	TGTGCCAGCAGCTTAAAGCAAAACGGGGAGCTGTTTTTT
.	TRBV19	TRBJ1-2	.	CASRVPLGRYEGYTF	TGTGCCAGTAGAGTTCCCTTGGGGCGTTATGAAGGCTACACCTTC
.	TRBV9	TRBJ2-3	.	CASSPTGSTDTQYF	TGTGCCAGCAGCCCAACGGGGAGCACAGATACGCAGTATTTT
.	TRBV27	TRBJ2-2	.	CASSSLTGELFF	TGTGCCAGCAGTTCACTCACCGGGGAGCTGTTTTTT
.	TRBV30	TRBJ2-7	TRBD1	CAWSVQGARRSPQYF	TGTGCCTGGAGTGTTCAGGGGGCTCGCCGCTCCCCGCAGTACTTC
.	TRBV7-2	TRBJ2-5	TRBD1	CASRAGQGLETQYF	TGTGCCAGCAGAGCCGGACAGGGCTTAGAGACCCAGTACTTC
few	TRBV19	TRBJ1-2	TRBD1	CASRDRVDGYTF	TGTGCCAGTAGGGACAGGGTGGATGGCTACACCTTC
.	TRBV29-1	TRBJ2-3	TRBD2	CSVVGGGRVDTQYF	TGCAGCGTTGTGGGCGGGGGTCGGGTCGATACGCAGTATTTT
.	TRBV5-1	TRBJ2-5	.	CASSFKETQYF	TGCGCCAGCAGCTTCAAAGAGACCCAGTACTTC
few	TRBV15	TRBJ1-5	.	CATSTSGAQPQHF	TGTGCCACCAGCACCTCTGGGGCTCAGCCCCAGCATTTT
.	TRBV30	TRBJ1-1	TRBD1	CAWGQENTEAFF	TGTGCCTGGGGACAGGAGAACACTGAAGCTTTCTTT
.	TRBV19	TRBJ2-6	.	CASSTGSGANVLTF	TGTGCCAGTAGTACGGGGTCTGGGGCCAACGTCCTGACTTTC
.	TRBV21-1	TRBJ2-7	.	CASSKWERGEGNPYEQYF	TGTGCCAGCAGCAAATGGGAAAGGGGGGAGGGAAATCCCTACGAGCAGTACTTC
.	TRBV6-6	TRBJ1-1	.	CASRTNRETNTEAFF	TGTGCCAGCAGGACGAACAGGGAGACTAACACTGAAGCTTTCTTT
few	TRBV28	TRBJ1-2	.	CASSETRSYTF	TGTGCCAGCAGTGAAACGAGGAGCTACACCTTC
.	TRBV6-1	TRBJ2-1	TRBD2	CASSEWVLAGVYGEQFF	TGTGCCAGCAGTGAATGGGTACTAGCGGGGGTGTACGGTGAGCAGTTCTTC
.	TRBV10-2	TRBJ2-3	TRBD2	CASRLAVSTDTQYF	TGCGCCAGCAGACTAGCGGTTAGCACAGATACGCAGTATTTT
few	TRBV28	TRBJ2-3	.	CASSLTQGTDTQYF	TGTGCCAGCAGTTTAACCCAGGGGACAGATACGCAGTATTTT
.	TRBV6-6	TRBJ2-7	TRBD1	CASSYGQGSYEQYF	TGTGCCAGCAGTTATGGACAGGGATCCTACGAGCAGTACTTC
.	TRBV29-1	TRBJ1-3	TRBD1	CSARGVTGENTIYF	TGCAGCGCCCGGGGAGTTACAGGGGAAAACACCATATATTTT
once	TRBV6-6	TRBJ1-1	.	CSSSPRRVDNTEAFF	TGTTCCAGCAGTCCCCGCAGGGTGGACAACACTGAAGCTTTCTTT
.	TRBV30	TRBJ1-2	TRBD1	CAWSGGTGGRSGYTF	TGTGCCTGGAGCGGGGGGACAGGAGGTCGGAGTGGCTACACCTTC
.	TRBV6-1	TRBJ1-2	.	CASSPTSQGGYTF	TGTGCCAGCAGTCCGACTTCTCAGGGCGGCTACACCTTC
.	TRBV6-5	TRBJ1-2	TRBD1	CASTPYGTGAHGYPF	TGTGCCAGCACCCCATACGGGACAGGGGCTCATGGCTACCCCTTC
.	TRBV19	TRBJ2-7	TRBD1	CASSIRGAGGAYEQYF	TGTGCCAGTAGTATTAGGGGGGCAGGGGGCGCCTACGAGCAGTACTTC
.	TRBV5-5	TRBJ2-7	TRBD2	CASSWGPMAGGREQYF	TGTGCCAGCAGCTGGGGGCCTATGGCGGGAGGCCGCGAGCAGTACTTC
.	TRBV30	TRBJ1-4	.	CAWSVGRGYEKLFF	TGTGCCTGGAGTGTAGGGAGGGGTTACGAAAAACTGTTTTTT
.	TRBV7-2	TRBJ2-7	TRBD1	CASSLAVRGYEQYF	TGTGCCAGCAGCTTAGCAGTCAGGGGGTACGAGCAGTACTTC
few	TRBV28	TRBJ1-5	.	CASSLFRGIFNQPQHF	TGTGCCAGCAGTTTATTCAGGGGCATTTTTAATCAGCCCCAGCATTTT
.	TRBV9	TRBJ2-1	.	CASSTRPQREQFF	TGTGCCAGCAGCACCCGTCCCCAGAGGGAGCAGTTCTTC
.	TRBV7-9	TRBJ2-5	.	CASSLAVQDQETQYF	TGTGCCAGCAGCTTAGCAGTGCAGGACCAAGAGACCCAGTACTTC
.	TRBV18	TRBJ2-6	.	CASSRDGGAGANVLTF	TGTGCCAGCTCTCGGGACGGCGGGGCTGGGGCCAACGTCCTGACTTTC
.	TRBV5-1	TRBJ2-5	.	CASSVGTRGGETQYF	TGCGCCAGCAGCGTCGGGACGAGGGGGGGCGAGACCCAGTACTTC
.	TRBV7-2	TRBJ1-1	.	CASSSRTYTEAFF	TGTGCCAGCAGCTCCAGGACATACACTGAAGCTTTCTTT
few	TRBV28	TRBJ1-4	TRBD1	CASSSTGVPNEKLFF	TGTGCCAGCAGTTCAACAGGGGTCCCTAATGAAAAACTGTTTTTT
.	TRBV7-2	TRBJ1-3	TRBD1	CASAAGTGAGNTIYF	TGTGCCAGTGCTGCCGGCACAGGGGCTGGAAACACCATATATTTT
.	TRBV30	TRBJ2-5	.	CAWSGGQETQYF	TGTGCCTGGTCCGGCGGACAAGAGACCCAGTACTTC
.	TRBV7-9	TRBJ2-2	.	CASSEGSGELFF	TGTGCCAGCAGCGAGGGATCCGGGGAGCTGTTTTTT
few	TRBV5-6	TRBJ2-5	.	CASSLGRSRTQYF	TGTGCCAGCAGCTTGGGTCGGTCGAGGACCCAGTACTTC
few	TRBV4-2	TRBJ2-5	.	CASSQDHSQLGTQYF	TGTGCCAGCAGCCAAGATCACAGCCAGCTGGGGACCCAGTACTTC
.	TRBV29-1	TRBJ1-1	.	CSVVKGQGFTEAFF	TGCAGCGTCGTCAAGGGGCAGGGTTTCACTGAAGCTTTCTTT
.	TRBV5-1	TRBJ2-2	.	CASSPRDFTGELFF	TGCGCCAGCAGCCCCCGGGACTTCACCGGGGAGCTGTTTTTT
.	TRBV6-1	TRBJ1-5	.	CASRPGVGGNQPQHF	TGTGCCAGCAGGCCAGGGGTAGGGGGCAATCAGCCCCAGCATTTT